This T cell receptor (beta chain) was retrieved from a study of blood T cells in healthy people across ages. Findings and caveats of the study: Versus aged donors, long-lived donors had higher diversity and more naive CD4+ cells.

With a J-beta primer mix and a sample-barcoded 5' primer, a second PCR ran about 7 to 12 cycles. TCRdb called the 5' RACE reads again in MiXCR, with one record for every CDR3 protein. Among about 970,000 distinct CDR3 sequences listed, 51% were seen once. This clonotype was found many times. As yet, its antigen is unknown. This CDR3 is built from 14 residues. Germline V lookup: CDR1 LGHDT, CDR2 YNNKEL (reference sequence). V was pared by 7 bases and J by 3 bases, with 15 bases between. The specimen sequenced was blood. The chain couples TRBV3-1 to TRBJ1-1, with a weak D call TRBD1 (5 bases). The sequence came from an older woman in good health. The CDR3 spells CASTRKVGDTEAFF. The CDR3 nucleotides are TGTGCCAGCACCCGAAAAGTGGGGGACACTGAAGCTTTCTTT.